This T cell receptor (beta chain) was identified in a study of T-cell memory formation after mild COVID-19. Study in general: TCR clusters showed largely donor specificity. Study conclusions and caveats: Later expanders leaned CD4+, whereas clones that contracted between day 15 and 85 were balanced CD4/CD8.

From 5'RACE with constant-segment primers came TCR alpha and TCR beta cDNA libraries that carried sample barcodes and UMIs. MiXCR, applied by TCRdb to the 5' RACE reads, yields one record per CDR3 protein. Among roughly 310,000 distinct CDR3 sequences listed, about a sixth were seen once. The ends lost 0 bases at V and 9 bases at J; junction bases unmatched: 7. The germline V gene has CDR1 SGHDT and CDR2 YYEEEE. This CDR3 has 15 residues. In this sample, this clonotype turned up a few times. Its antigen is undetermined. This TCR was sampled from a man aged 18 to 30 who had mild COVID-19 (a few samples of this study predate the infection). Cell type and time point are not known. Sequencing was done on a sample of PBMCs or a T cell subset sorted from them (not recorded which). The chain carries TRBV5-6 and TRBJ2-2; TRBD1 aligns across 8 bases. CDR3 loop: CASSLGTGRPRELFF. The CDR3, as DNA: TGTGCCAGCAGCTTGGGGACAGGGCGACCGAGGGAGCTGTTTTTT. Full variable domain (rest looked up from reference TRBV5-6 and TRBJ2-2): DAGVTQSPTHLIKTRGQQVTLRCSPKSGHDTVSWYQQALGQGPQFIFQYYEEEERQRGNFPDRFSGHQFPNYSSELNVNALLLGDSALYLCASSLGTGRPRELFFGEGSRLTVL.